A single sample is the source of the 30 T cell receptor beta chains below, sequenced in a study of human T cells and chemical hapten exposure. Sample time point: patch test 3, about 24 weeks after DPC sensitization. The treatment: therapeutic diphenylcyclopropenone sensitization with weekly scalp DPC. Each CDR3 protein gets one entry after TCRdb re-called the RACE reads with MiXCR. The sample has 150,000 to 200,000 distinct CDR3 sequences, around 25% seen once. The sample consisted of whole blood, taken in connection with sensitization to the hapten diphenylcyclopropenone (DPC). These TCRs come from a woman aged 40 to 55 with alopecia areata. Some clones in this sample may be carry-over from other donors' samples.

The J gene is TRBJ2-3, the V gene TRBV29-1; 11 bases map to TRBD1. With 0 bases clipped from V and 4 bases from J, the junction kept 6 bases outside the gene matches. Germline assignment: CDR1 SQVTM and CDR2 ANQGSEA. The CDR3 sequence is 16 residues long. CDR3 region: CSVEDGQGAEADTQYF. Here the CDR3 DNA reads TGCAGCGTTGAAGACGGACAGGGGGCAGAAGCAGATACGCAGTATTTT.

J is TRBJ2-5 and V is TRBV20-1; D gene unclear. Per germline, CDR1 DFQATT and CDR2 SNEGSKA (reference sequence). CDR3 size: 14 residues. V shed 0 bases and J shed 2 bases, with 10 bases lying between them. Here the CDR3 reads CSARDPPRQETQYF. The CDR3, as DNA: TGCAGTGCTAGAGATCCCCCCAGGCAAGAGACCCAGTACTTC.

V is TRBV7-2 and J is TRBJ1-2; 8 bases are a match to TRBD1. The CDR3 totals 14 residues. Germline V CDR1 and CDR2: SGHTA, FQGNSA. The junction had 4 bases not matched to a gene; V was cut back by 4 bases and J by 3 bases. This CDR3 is CASSSPDRDYGYTF. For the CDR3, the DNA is TGTGCCAGCAGCTCTCCGGACAGGGACTATGGCTACACCTTC.

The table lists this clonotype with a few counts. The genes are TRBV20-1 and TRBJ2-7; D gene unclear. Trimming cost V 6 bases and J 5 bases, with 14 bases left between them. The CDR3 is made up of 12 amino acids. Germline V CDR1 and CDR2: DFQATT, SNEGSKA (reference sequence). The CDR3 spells CSAKSGWNEQYF. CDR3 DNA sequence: TGCAGTGCGAAAAGTGGGTGGAACGAGCAGTACTTC.

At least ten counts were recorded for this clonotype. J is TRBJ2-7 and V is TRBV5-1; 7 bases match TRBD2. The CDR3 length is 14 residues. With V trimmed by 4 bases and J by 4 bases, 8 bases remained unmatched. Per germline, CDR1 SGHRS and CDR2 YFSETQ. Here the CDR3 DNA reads TGCGCCAGCAGCATGACTAGCCTGGGTTACGAGCAGTACTTC. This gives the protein CASSMTSLGYEQYF. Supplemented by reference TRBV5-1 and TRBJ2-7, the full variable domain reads KAGVTQTPRYLIKTRGQQVTLSCSPISGHRSVSWYQQTPGQGLQFLFEYFSETQRNKGNFPGRFSGRQFSNSRSEMNVSTLELGDSALYLCASSMTSLGYEQYFGPGTRLTVT.

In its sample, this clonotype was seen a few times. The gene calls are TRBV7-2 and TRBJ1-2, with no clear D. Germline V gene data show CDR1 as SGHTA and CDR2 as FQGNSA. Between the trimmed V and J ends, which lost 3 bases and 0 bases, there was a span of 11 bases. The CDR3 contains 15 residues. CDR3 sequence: CASSLGPQANYGYTF. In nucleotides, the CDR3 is TGTGCCAGCAGCTTGGGCCCTCAAGCTAACTATGGCTACACCTTC.

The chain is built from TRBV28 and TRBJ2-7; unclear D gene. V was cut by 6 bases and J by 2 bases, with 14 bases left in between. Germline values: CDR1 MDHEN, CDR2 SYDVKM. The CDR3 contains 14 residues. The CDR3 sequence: CASRPQQRTYEQYF. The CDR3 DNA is TGTGCCAGCAGACCACAGCAGCGAACCTACGAGCAGTACTTC. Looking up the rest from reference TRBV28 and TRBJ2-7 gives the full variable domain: DVKVTQSSRYLVKRTGEKVFLECVQDMDHENMFWYRQDPGLGLRLIYFSYDVKMKEKGDIPEGYSVSREKKERFSLILESASTNQTSMYLCASRPQQRTYEQYFGPGTRLTVT.

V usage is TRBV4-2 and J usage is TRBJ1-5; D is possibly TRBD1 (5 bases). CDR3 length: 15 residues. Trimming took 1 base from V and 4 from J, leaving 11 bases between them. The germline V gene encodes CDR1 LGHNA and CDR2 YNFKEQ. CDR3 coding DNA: TGTGCCAGCAGCCAAGGGGGGTTAGAAAATCAGCCCCAGCATTTT. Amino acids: CASSQGGLENQPQHF.

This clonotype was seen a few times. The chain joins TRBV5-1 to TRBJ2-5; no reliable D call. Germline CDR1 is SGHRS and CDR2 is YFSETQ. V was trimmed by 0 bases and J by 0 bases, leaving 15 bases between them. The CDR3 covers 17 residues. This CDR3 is CASSLDSAPRNQETQYF. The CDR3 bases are TGCGCCAGCAGCTTGGATTCCGCGCCCCGAAACCAAGAGACCCAGTACTTC.

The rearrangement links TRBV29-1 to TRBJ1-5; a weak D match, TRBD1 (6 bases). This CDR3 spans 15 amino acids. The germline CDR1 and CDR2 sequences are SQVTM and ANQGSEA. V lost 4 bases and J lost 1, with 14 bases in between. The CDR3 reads CSVGSTQGSNQPQHF. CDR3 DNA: TGCAGCGTTGGGTCGACACAGGGAAGCAATCAGCCCCAGCATTTT.

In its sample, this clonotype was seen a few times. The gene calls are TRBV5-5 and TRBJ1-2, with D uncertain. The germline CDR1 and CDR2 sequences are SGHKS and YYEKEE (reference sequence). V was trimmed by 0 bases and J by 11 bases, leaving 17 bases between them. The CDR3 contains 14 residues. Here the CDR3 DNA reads TGTGCCAGCAGCTTGGATGGAGGCCTCTCGAGTTACACCTTC. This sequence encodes CASSLDGGLSSYTF.

CDR3 nucleotide sequence: TGTGCCAGCAGCGAGAGGAGATTACAGGGGGCTCACTATGGCTACACCTTC. Residues: CASSERRLQGAHYGYTF. The chain recombines TRBV7-8 with TRBJ1-2; 9 bases map to TRBD1. J gave up 3 bases and V 5 bases, and 13 bases lay outside the gene matches. Per germline, CDR1 SGHVS and CDR2 FQNEAQ. The CDR3 has 17 residues.

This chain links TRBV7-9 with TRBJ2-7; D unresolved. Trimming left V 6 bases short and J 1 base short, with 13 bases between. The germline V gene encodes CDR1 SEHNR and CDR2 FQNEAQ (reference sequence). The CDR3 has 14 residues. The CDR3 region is CASSSFVKSYEQYF. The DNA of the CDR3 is TGTGCCAGCAGTTCTTTCGTGAAATCCTACGAGCAGTACTTC. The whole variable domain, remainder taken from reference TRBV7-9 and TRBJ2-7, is DTGVSQNPRHKITKRGQNVTFRCDPISEHNRLYWYRQTLGQGPEFLTYFQNEAQLEKSRLLSDRFSAERPKGSFSTLEIQRTEQGDSAMYLCASSSFVKSYEQYFGPGTRLTVT.

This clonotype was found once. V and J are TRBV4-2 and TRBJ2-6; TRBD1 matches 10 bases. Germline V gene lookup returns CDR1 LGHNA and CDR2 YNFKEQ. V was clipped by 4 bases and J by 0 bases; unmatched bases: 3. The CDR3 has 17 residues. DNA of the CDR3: TGTGCCAGCAGCCCCCGGGACAGGGGCTCTGGGGCCAACGTCCTGACTTTC. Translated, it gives CASSPRDRGSGANVLTF.

The DNA for the CDR3 is TGTGCCAGCAGCTTGGTTAGGGATTCACCCCTCCACTTT. Protein: CASSLVRDSPLHF. The chain employs TRBV5-4 and TRBJ1-6; D not resolved. This CDR3 spans 13 amino acids. Germline V CDR1 and CDR2: SGHNT, YYREEE (reference sequence). V shed 0 bases and J shed 8 bases, with 6 bases lying between them.

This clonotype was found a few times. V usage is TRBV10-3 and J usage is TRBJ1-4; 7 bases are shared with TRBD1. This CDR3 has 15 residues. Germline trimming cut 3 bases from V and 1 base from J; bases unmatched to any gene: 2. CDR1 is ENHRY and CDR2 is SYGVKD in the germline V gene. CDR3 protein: CAISDRTGTNEKLFF. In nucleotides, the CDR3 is TGTGCCATCAGTGACCGGACAGGAACTAATGAAAAACTGTTTTTT.

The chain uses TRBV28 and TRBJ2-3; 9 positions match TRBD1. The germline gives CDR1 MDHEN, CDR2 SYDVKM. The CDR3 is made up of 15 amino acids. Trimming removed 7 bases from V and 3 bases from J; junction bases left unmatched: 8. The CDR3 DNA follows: TGTGCCAGCAAAAGGGGACAGGGCGTGACAGATACGCAGTATTTT. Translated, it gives CASKRGQGVTDTQYF.

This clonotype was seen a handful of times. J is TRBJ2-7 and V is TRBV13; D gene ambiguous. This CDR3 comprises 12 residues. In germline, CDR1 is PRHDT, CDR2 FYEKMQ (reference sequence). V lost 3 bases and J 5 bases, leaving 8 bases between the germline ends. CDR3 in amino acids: CASSLMGNEQYF. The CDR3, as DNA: TGTGCCAGCAGCTTGATGGGTAACGAGCAGTACTTC.

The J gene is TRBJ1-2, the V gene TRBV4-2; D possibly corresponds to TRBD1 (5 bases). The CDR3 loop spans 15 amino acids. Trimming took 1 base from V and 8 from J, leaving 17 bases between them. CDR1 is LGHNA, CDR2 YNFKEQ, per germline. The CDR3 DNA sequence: TGTGCCAGCAGCCAAGTATTGAGGGGAGGCGAGGGCTACACCTTC. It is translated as CASSQVLRGGEGYTF.

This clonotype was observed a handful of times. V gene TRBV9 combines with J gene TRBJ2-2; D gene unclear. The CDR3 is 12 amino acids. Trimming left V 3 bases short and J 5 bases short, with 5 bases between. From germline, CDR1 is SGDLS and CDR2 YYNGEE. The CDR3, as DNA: TGTGCCAGCAGCGCCATAACCGGGGAGCTGTTTTTT. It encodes CASSAITGELFF.

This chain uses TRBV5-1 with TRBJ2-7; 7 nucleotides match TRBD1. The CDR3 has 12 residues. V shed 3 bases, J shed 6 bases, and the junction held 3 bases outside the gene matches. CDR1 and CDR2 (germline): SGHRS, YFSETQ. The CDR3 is CASSWDSREQYF. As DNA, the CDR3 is TGCGCCAGCAGCTGGGACAGTCGCGAGCAGTACTTC.

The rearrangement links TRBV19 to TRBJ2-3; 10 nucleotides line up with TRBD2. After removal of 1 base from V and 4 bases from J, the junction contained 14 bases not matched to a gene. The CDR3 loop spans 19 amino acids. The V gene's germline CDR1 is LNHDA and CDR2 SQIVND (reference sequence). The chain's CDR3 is CASSIVPPNRLAGADTQYF. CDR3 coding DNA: TGTGCCAGTAGTATAGTTCCCCCCAACCGGCTAGCGGGAGCAGATACGCAGTATTTT.

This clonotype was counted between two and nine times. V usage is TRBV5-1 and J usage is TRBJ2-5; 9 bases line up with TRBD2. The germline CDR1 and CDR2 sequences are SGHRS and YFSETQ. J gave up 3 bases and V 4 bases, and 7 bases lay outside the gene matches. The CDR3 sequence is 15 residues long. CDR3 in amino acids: CASSTIAGVEETQYF. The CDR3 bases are TGCGCCAGCAGCACTATAGCGGGAGTGGAAGAGACCCAGTACTTC.

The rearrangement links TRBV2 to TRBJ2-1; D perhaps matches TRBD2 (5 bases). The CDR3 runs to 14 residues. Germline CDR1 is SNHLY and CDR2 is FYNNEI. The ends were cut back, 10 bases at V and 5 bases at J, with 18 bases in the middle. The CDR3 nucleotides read TGTGCCACCGGACTCCTAGGGTCCGACAATGAGCAGTTCTTC. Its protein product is CATGLLGSDNEQFF.

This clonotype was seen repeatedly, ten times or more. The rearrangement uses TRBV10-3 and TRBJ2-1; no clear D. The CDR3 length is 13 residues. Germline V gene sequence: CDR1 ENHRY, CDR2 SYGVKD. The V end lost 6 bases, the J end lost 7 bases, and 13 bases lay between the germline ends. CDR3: CAIRSLPQNEQFF. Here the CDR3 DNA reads TGTGCCATCAGAAGTCTACCCCAGAATGAGCAGTTCTTC.

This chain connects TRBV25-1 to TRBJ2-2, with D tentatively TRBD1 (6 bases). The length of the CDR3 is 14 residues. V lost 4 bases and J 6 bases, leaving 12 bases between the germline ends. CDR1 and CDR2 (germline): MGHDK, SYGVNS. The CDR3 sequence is CASSGQTGPGELFF. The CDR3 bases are TGTGCCAGCAGTGGTCAGACAGGCCCCGGGGAGCTGTTTTTT.

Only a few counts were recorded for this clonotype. CDR3 protein: CASSYSVPRGIHTEAFF. The CDR3 bases are TGTGCCAGCAGTTATTCGGTACCTAGGGGGATCCACACTGAAGCTTTCTTT. The chain links TRBV6-5 to TRBJ1-1; D is possibly TRBD1 (6 bases). Trimming stripped 3 bases from V and 3 bases from J, with 20 bases between. CDR3 size: 17 residues. Germline loops: CDR1 MNHEY, CDR2 SVGAGI.

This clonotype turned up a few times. Here the CDR3 DNA reads TGCGCCAGCAGCCAAGATACCGGGACTAGCGGGAGTTCAGATACGCAGTATTTT. As protein: CASSQDTGTSGSSDTQYF. The chain has TRBV4-3 and TRBJ2-3, with 14 bases identical to TRBD2. With V trimmed by 0 bases and J by 4 bases, 6 bases remained unmatched. In germline, CDR1 is LGHNA, CDR2 YSLEER. The CDR3 consists of 18 residues.

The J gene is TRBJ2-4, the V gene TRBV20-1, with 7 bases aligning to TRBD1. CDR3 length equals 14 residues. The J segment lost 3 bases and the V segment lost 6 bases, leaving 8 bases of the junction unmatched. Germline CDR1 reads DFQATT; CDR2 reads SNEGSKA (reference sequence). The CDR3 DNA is TGCAGTGCAGCACAGGGGATGCTCAAAAACATTCAGTACTTC. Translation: CSAAQGMLKNIQYF.

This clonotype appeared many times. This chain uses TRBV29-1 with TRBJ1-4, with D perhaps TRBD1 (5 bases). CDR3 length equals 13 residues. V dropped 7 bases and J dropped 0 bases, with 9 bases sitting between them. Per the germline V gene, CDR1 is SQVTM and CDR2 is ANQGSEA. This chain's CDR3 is CSAGHTTNEKLFF. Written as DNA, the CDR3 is TGCAGCGCTGGACATACAACTAATGAAAAACTGTTTTTT.